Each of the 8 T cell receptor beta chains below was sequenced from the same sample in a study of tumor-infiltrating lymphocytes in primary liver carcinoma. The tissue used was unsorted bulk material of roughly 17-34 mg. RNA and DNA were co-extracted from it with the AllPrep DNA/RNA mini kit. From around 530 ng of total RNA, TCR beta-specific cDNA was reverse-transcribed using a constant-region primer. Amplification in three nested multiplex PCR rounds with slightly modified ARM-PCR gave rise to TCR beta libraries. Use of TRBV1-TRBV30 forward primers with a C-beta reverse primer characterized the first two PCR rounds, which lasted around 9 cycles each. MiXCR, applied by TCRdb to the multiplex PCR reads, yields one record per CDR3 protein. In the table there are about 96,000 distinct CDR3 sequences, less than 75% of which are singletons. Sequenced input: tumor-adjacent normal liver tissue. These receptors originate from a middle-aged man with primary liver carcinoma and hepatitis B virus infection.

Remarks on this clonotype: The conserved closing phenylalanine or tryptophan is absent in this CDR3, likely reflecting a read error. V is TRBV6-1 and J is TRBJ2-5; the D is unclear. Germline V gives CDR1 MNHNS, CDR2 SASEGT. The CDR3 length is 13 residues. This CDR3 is CASSVFREKTQYL. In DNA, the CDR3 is TGTGCCAGCAGTGTGTTCCGTGAGAAGACTCAGTACCTC.

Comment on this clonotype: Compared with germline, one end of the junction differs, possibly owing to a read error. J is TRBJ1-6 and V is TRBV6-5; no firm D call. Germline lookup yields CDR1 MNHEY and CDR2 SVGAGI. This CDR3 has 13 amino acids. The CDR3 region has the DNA TGTACCAGCAGTGCTATAGGGAGTTCACCCCTCCACTTT. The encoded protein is CTSSAIGSSPLHF.

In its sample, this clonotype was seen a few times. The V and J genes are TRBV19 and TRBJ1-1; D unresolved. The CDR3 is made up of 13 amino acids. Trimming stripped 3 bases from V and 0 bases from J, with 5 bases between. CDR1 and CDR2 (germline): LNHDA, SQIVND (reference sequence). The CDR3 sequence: CASSMTVNTEAFF. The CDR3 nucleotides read TGTGCCAGTAGTATGACGGTGAACACTGAAGCTTTCTTT.

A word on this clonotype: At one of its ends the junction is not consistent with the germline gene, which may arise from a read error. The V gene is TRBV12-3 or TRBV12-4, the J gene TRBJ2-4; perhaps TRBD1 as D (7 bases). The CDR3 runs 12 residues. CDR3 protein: CASSPRGDIRYF. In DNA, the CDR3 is TGTGCCAGCAGTCCCAGGGGGGACATTCGGTACTTC.

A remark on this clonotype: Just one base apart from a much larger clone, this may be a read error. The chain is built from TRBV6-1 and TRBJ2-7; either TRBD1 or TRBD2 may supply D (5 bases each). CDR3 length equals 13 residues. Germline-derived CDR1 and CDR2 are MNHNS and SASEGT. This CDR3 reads CVSRDANGDEQYF. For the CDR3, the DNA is TGTGTCAGCAGGGACGCTAACGGGGACGAGCAGTACTTC.

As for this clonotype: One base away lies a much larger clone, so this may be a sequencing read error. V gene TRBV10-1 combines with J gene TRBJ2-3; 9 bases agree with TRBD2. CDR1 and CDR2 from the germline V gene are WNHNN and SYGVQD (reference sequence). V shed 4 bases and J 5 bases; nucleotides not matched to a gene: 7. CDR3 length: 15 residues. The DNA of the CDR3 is TGCGCCAGCAGTGGGGCGGGAGGGCCGAAAGATACGCAGTATTTT. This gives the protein CASSGAGGPKDTQYF.

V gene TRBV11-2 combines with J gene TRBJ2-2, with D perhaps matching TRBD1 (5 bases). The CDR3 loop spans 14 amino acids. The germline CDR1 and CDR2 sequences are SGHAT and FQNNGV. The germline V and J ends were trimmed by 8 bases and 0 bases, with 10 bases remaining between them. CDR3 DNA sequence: TGTGCCAGCTTAGGCAGGGCGAACACCGGGGAGCTGTTTTTT. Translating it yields CASLGRANTGELFF. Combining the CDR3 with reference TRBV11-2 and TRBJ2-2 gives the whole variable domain EAGVAQSPRYKIIEKRQSVAFWCNPISGHATLYWYQQILGQGPKLLIQFQNNGVVDDSQLPKDRFSAERLKGVDSTLKIQPAKLEDSAVYLCASLGRANTGELFFGEGSRLTVL.

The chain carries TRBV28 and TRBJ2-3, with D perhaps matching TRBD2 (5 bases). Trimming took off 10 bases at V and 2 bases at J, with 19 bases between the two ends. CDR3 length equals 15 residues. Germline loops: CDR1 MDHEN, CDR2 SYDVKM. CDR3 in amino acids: CATAARRALTDTQYF. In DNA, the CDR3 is TGTGCCACCGCGGCAAGGCGGGCCCTCACAGATACGCAGTATTTT. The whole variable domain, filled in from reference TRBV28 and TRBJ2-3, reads DVKVTQSSRYLVKRTGEKVFLECVQDMDHENMFWYRQDPGLGLRLIYFSYDVKMKEKGDIPEGYSVSREKKERFSLILESASTNQTSMYLCATAARRALTDTQYFGPGTRLTVL.